This TCR beta chain was obtained from a study of spatial heterogeneity in lung cancer (dated by TCRdb to the late 2010s). A note on the overall study: Beta-chain transcripts were consistently detected in greater numbers than alpha-chain transcripts, which likely reflected higher beta-chain transcript abundance. In the raw uncorrected reads, each unique combination of TCR and UMI appeared more than ten times on average. The study quantitatively compared TCR alpha and beta repertoires across multiple tumor regions, matched nontumor lung and blood in non-small cell lung cancer. Nonsynonymous mutation counts, determined by whole-exome sequencing of tumor tissue, were related to TCR repertoire features. At surgery, hundreds of tumor regions, around 68 matched nontumor lung samples and 56 PBMC samples were TCR-sequenced for both alpha and beta chains. Beyond this particular receptor, the publication reports: Additional single-cell paired TCR alpha and beta sequencing was considered necessary to confirm, at a functional level, the hypothesis that regional TCRs recognize regional mutations. Ubiquitous expanded tumor TCRs were found in blood more often at tumor resection than at routine follow-up.

The library was made by 5' RACE. The data were produced on a NextSeq 500. In the TCR library protocol, a unique molecular identifier was attached to each TCR cDNA molecule so that PCR and sequencing errors could be corrected. On the authors' methods: TCR identification, UMI-based error correction and CDR3 extraction were performed with Decombinator tools. TCRs above a frequency of 2 per 1,000, corresponding to the top 1% of the tumor frequency distribution, were defined as expanded. Renyi diversity was computed with the R vegan package after each repertoire had been subsampled 100 times to 5,000 TCRs. To build CDR3 similarity networks, amino acid triplet string-kernel similarity was used, and CDR3s were connected when their pairwise similarity was above 0.82. TCRdb handled the public reads itself, with Q25 trimming in fastp and clone calling in MiXCR, and kept productive beta chains. A single entry per CDR3 protein holds the most common genes and DNA from its merged rows. The V and J calls come from TCRdb's annotation, not from the publication. Within this sample are roughly 82,000 distinct CDR3 sequences, with around 12% of them counted one time only. The ten largest clones capture 3.5% to 5.5% of the sample.

The meaning of the sample's time point label: sample taken at primary tumor resection. TCR sequencing used whole RNA extracted from tumor and nontumor lung tissue, or from cryopreserved PBMC samples, without cell sorting. Samples were obtained from approximately 76 patients with early-stage, untreated non-small cell lung cancer from the lung TRACERx cohort. Only patients with enough RNA available from two or more tumor regions were chosen for TCR sequencing. Relative to germline, V is 2 bases shorter and J is 5 bases shorter, with 10 bases between their ends. The CDR3 runs 13 amino acids, cysteine and phenylalanine included. Only the CDR3 DNA stays, 39 bases, in frame from base 1. Reading the germline V gene (reference sequence) gives CDR1 GTSNPN and CDR2 SVGIG. In this sample, this clonotype turned up a few times. What antigen it recognizes has not been identified. No base quality values were provided; no much bigger clone lies one nucleotide off.

Sample: PBMCs, taken at surgery. The sequence joins TRBV30 to TRBJ1-5; no D gene is confidently identified. The sequence came from a male donor with early-stage non-small cell lung cancer. The DNA sequence is TGTGCCTGGAGTTTGGGAGGTGATCAGCCCCAGCATTTT. This encodes CAWSLGGDQPQHF.